The 13 T cell receptor beta chains below come from one sample, sequenced in a study of blood T cell repertoires in COVID-19. The method was immunoSEQ multiplex PCR; TCRdb's version includes in-frame clones alone and lacks a portion of them. The table includes fewer than 400,000 clones, 85% to 90% detected once. The specimen was peripheral blood. The origin of the receptors is a woman aged 30 to 39 with COVID-19, enrolled during active disease.

The V call is TRBV7-3, the J call TRBJ2-3, with TRBD2 matching 14 bases. After removal of 5 bases from V and 5 bases from J, the junction contained 6 bases not matched to a gene. The CDR3 covers 16 residues. CDR1 is SGHTA and CDR2 is FQGTGA in the germline V gene. The CDR3 coding sequence is TGTGCCAGCAGCAAACGACTAGCGGGAGGGATAGATACGCAGTATTTT. It translates to CASSKRLAGGIDTQYF.

The rearrangement uses TRBV7-3 and TRBJ1-2; 7 nucleotides match TRBD1. Germline V lookup: CDR1 SGHTA, CDR2 FQGTGA. The CDR3 spans 14 residues. J lost 4 bases, V lost 2 bases, and 4 bases had no gene match. This CDR3 reads CASSLQGGGYGYTF. For the CDR3, the DNA is TGTGCCAGCAGCTTACAGGGGGGCGGCTATGGCTACACCTTC.

This clone was recorded only once. The V gene is TRBV11-3, the J gene TRBJ2-3; 15 nucleotides match TRBD2. The CDR3 extends over 17 amino acids. Germline lookup yields CDR1 SGHNT and CDR2 YENEEA. Losses at the gene ends were 4 bases for V and 5 bases for J; bases not matched to a gene: 7. The CDR3 reads CASSSGLAGGPRDTQYF. CDR3 DNA sequence: TGTGCCAGCAGCTCCGGACTAGCGGGAGGGCCGAGAGATACGCAGTATTTT.

The chain combines TRBV29-1 with TRBJ2-6; perhaps TRBD1 as D (6 bases). V was pared by 3 bases and J by 4 bases, with 13 bases between. In germline, CDR1 is SQVTM, CDR2 ANQGSEA. This CDR3 region has 15 residues. CDR3 sequence: CSVEYRAVGANVLTF. CDR3 nucleotides: TGCAGCGTTGAGTACAGGGCGGTCGGGGCCAACGTCCTGACTTTC.

The V and J genes are TRBV11-2 and TRBJ2-1; perhaps TRBD2 as D (7 bases). From germline, CDR1 is SGHAT and CDR2 FQNNGV. V lost 1 base and J 1 base, leaving 14 bases between the germline ends. The CDR3 sequence is 17 residues long. This CDR3 reads CASSLGWGGESYNEQFF. For the CDR3, the DNA is TGTGCCAGCAGCTTAGGATGGGGGGGCGAGTCCTACAATGAGCAGTTCTTC.

The chain combines TRBV19 with TRBJ1-1; possible D gene TRBD1, 5 bases. Trimming took 7 bases from V and 4 from J, leaving 10 bases between them. CDR1 LNHDA and CDR2 SQIVND come from the germline V gene (reference sequence). The CDR3 sequence is 12 residues long. The CDR3 loop is CASIGDTTEAFF. The CDR3 nucleotides read TGTGCCAGTATAGGGGATACCACTGAAGCTTTCTTT.

The CDR3 region has the DNA TGTGCCAGCGGCCGGACAGGGGCGAACACCGGGGAGCTGTTTTTT. Amino acids: CASGRTGANTGELFF. The rearrangement links TRBV2 to TRBJ2-2; 9 nucleotides agree with TRBD1. This CDR3 has 15 amino acids. Trimming at V came to 8 bases and at J to 0 bases, leaving 4 bases not matched to a gene. Germline lookup yields CDR1 SNHLY and CDR2 FYNNEI.

Details on this clone: Additional DNA sequences in this sample encode the identical CDR3. This chain uses TRBV20-1 with TRBJ2-3, with a tentative D call TRBD1 (6 bases). Trimming took 5 bases from V and 5 from J, leaving 8 bases between them. Germline V gene lookup returns CDR1 DFQATT and CDR2 SNEGSKA (reference sequence). The CDR3 is 11 residues long. This chain's CDR3 is CSALRGDTQYF. The CDR3 bases are TGCAGTGCTCTCAGGGGAGATACGCAGTATTTT.

This chain links TRBV30 with TRBJ2-1; 8 bases agree with TRBD1. Germline V lookup: CDR1 GTSNPN, CDR2 SVGIG (reference sequence). The CDR3 is 14 amino acids. The junction had 5 bases not matched to a gene; V was cut back by 2 bases and J by 5 bases. The CDR3 protein is CAWSRTGRHNEQFF. The CDR3 DNA reads as TGTGCCTGGAGTCGGACAGGGAGGCACAATGAGCAGTTCTTC. The whole variable domain, remainder taken from reference TRBV30 and TRBJ2-1, is SQTIHQWPATLVQPVGSPLSLECTVEGTSNPNLYWYRQAAGRGLQLLFYSVGIGQISSEVPQNLSASRPQDRQFILSSKKLLLSDSGFYLCAWSRTGRHNEQFFGPGTRLTVL.

This rearrangement joins TRBV19 to TRBJ1-5, with D hard to call. The germline V gene has CDR1 LNHDA and CDR2 SQIVND (reference sequence). V lost 1 base and J lost 2, with 9 bases in between. The CDR3 loop spans 15 amino acids. Here the CDR3 reads CASSIGRGGNQPQHF. As DNA, the CDR3 is TGTGCCAGTAGTATAGGCAGAGGCGGCAATCAGCCCCAGCATTTT. Together with reference TRBV19 and TRBJ1-5, the CDR3 gives the full variable domain: DGGITQSPKYLFRKEGQNVTLSCEQNLNHDAMYWYRQDPGQGLRLIYYSQIVNDFQKGDIAEGYSVSREKKESFPLTVTSAQKNPTAFYLCASSIGRGGNQPQHFGDGTRLSIL.

This chain uses TRBV7-9 with TRBJ2-7; TRBD2 matches at 13 bases. The CDR3 is made up of 17 amino acids. With V trimmed by 3 bases and J by 2 bases, 7 bases remained unmatched. Germline CDR1 SEHNR, CDR2 FQNEAQ (reference sequence). The CDR3 DNA reads TGTGCCAGCAGCTTCGCACTAGCGGGGGGGGGTCCCTACGAGCAGTACTTC. This gives the protein CASSFALAGGGPYEQYF.

The chain joins TRBV3-1 (or the pseudogene TRBV3-2) to TRBJ2-5; 7 bases align to TRBD1. The CDR3 extends over 15 amino acids. Germline V gene lookup returns CDR1 LGHDT and CDR2 YNNKEL (reference sequence). Unmatched junction bases numbered 5, after V lost 2 bases and J lost 2 bases. In DNA, the CDR3 is TGTGCCAGCAGCCAACAGACAGGGCGTCAAGAGACCCAGTACTTC. Protein: CASSQQTGRQETQYF.

This chain links TRBV5-1 with TRBJ1-4, with D perhaps TRBD1 (6 bases). V was shortened by 0 bases and J by 8 bases, with 14 bases between the two germline ends. Germline CDR1 reads SGHRS; CDR2 reads YFSETQ. The CDR3 is made up of 15 amino acids. The CDR3 DNA reads TGCGCCAGCAGCTTGGAGGGGGGGATAGCCGAAAAACTGTTTTTT. It yields the protein CASSLEGGIAEKLFF.